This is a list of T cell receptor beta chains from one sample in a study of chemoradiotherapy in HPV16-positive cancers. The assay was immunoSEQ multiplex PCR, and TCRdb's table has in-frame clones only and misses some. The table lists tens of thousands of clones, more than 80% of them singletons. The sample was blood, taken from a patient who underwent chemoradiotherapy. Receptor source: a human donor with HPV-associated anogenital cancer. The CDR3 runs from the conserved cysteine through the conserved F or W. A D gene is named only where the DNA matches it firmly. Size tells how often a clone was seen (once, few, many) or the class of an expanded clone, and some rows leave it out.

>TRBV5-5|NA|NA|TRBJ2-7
CASSLVEGVEYEQYF
TGTGCCAGCAGCTTGGTGGAGGGAGTGGAGTACGAGCAGTACTTC
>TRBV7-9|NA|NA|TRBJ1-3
CASSSRTSHSGNTIYF
TGTGCCAGCAGCTCACGGACTTCCCACTCTGGAAACACCATATATTTT
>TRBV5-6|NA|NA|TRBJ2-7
CASSPGQTKQYF
TGTGCCAGCAGCCCCGGACAGACCAAGCAGTACTTC
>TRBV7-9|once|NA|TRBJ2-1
CASSLGQKGNEQFF
TGTGCCAGCAGCTTAGGTCAGAAGGGGAATGAGCAGTTCTTC
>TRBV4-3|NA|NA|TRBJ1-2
CASSQYSANYGYTF
TGCGCCAGCAGCCAATATTCAGCTAACTATGGCTACACCTTC
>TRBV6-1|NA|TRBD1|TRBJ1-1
CASSEGIARTGDNTEAFF
TGTGCCAGCAGTGAAGGTATAGCTAGGACAGGCGATAACACTGAAGCTTTCTTT
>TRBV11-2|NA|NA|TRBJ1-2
CASSLKMGIDGYTF
TGTGCCAGCAGCTTAAAAATGGGGATAGATGGGTACACCTTC
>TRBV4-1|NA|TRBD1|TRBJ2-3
CASSFSETGAADTQYF
TGCGCCAGCAGCTTCTCAGAGACAGGGGCGGCAGATACGCAGTATTTT
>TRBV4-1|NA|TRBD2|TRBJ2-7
CASSHGTSTEQYF
TGCGCCAGCAGCCACGGGACTAGTACTGAGCAGTACTTC
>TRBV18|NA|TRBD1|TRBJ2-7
CASSADTGGTYEQYF
TGTGCCAGCTCGGCAGATACAGGGGGTACTTACGAGCAGTACTTC
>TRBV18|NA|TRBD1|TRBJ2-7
CASSPPVGTADQSEQYF
TGTGCCAGCTCACCACCGGTGGGGACAGCAGACCAAAGCGAGCAGTACTTC
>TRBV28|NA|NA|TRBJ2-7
CASSLYSGTGLYGQYF
TGTGCCAGCAGTTTATACTCCGGGACTGGCCTCTACGGGCAGTACTTC
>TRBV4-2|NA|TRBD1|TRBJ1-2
CASSQDPGQGAYGYTF
TGTGCCAGCAGCCAAGATCCCGGACAGGGGGCCTATGGCTACACCTTC
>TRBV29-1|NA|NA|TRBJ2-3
CSVRARASDTQYF
TGCAGCGTAAGGGCACGAGCGTCAGATACGCAGTATTTT
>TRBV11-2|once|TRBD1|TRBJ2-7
CASSLDRGREQYF
TGTGCCAGCAGCTTAGACAGGGGGAGAGAGCAGTACTTC
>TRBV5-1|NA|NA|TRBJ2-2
CASKEPKDTGELFF
TGCGCCAGCAAGGAGCCTAAGGACACCGGGGAGCTGTTTTTT
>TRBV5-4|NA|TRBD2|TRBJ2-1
CASSLPTGGPSDEQFF
TGTGCCAGCAGCTTGCCGACGGGAGGGCCTTCCGATGAGCAGTTCTTC
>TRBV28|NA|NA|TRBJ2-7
CATRSSYEQYF
TGTGCCACCAGGAGCTCCTACGAGCAGTACTTC